This T cell receptor (beta chain) stems from a study of blood T cell repertoires in COVID-19. About the study: COVID-19 samples collected from the United States, Italy and Spain covered acute and convalescent phases. Sources were T cells, B-cell-depleted T cells, or PBMCs; the material itself was cDNA or gDNA.

V was clipped by 4 bases and J by 7 bases, with 23 bases between them. This CDR3 has 16 residues. In germline, CDR1 is SGHRS, CDR2 YFSETQ. In the source study's methods: Scientists estimated how many nucleated cells there were by amplifying reference gene primers. Sequencing was performed with immunoSEQ multiplex PCR; in TCRdb, only in-frame clones are kept and a portion is missing. V and J calls and clone size are those listed in that table; D and trimming were worked out from the DNA. The profile shows about 75,000 clones, 79% of them singletons. The TCR sequence derives from a woman aged 80 or older with active or convalescent COVID-19. The sequenced sample was peripheral blood. V is TRBV5-1 and J is TRBJ1-1, with D perhaps matching TRBD1 (5 bases). CDR3 amino acids: CASSGLFGPGRDEAFF. The DNA for the CDR3 is TGCGCCAGCAGCGGTTTGTTTGGGCCAGGGCGAGATGAAGCTTTCTTT.